This is a list of T cell receptor beta chains from one sample in a study of cytomegalovirus exposure and HLA in healthy donors. Here immunoSEQ multiplex PCR was the method, and the copy in TCRdb shows in-frame clones only, minus some. Found here are 280,000 or so clones, around nine tenths of them singletons; the top ten hold roughly 1%. Specimen: PBMCs. These receptors all come from a woman under 30 in good health and CMV-seronegative. Each CDR3 is given with its conserved first and last residue. The size of a clone is reported for some rows only, either as once, few or many, or as a class for expanded clones.

NA,TRBV5-4,TRBJ2-7,CASSLRASGRYEQYF
NA,TRBV7-8,TRBJ2-7,CASTHMRTSGTLEQYF
NA,TRBV6-5,TRBJ1-3,CASSYRDRGGNTIYF
NA,TRBV27,TRBJ2-7,CASSGTSSYEQYF
NA,TRBV9,TRBJ2-1,CASSADSQNYNEQFF
NA,TRBV27,TRBJ1-2,CASSLSARGQDYGYTF
NA,TRBV5-1,TRBJ2-1,CASSVSGPHEQFF
NA,TRBV6-1,TRBJ1-2,CASRGGGQARGGYTF
NA,TRBV30,TRBJ2-7,CARSGTSGRGPYEQYF
NA,TRBV6-1,TRBJ2-7,CASIRGGEQYF
NA,TRBV21-1,TRBJ2-4,CASSSHRQGQGAAKNIQYF
NA,TRBV10-1,TRBJ1-4,CASSDGANEKLFF
NA,TRBV2,TRBJ1-1,CASRGSGGKAFF
NA,TRBV15,TRBJ2-5,CATSRQGEGETQYF
NA,TRBV4-1,TRBJ1-2,CASSQDPKRGQGVVGTF
NA,TRBV6-5,TRBJ2-2,CASSYSDRANTGELFF
NA,TRBV2,TRBJ2-4,CASSEAGVQNIQYF
NA,TRBV6-1,TRBJ1-4,CASGGQGSNEKLFF
NA,TRBV30,TRBJ1-4,CAWSVRSTNEKLFF
NA,TRBV6-1,TRBJ2-2,CASSVRLAGTPGELFF
once,TRBV9,TRBJ2-3,CASSPPRTATDTQYF
NA,TRBV15,TRBJ1-2,CATSRASVPNYGYTF
NA,TRBV27,TRBJ2-7,CASSLTGSYEQYF
NA,TRBV7-8,TRBJ1-2,CASSLEDREVRGYTF
once,TRBV2,TRBJ2-7,CASSVTGSYEQYF
once,TRBV19,TRBJ1-2,CASSLTGWYGYTF
NA,TRBV7-9,TRBJ2-7,CASSSGTGYNEQYF
NA,TRBV28,TRBJ2-7,CASRRDWYEQYF